These 29 T cell receptor beta chains were all obtained from the same sample, sequenced in a study of T-cell memory formation after mild COVID-19. Using its own MiXCR run on the 5' RACE reads, TCRdb lists one record per CDR3 protein. The table records hundreds of thousands of distinct CDR3 sequences, roughly a fifth of them present only once. The sequenced sample was PBMCs or a T cell subset sorted from them (not recorded which). Receptors originate from an adult woman who had mild COVID-19 (a few samples of this study predate the infection). Cell type and time point are not known.

The chain couples TRBV7-8 to TRBJ1-1; a weak D match, TRBD1 (5 bases). CDR1 is SGHVS and CDR2 is FQNEAQ in the germline V gene. The CDR3 covers 15 residues. Deletions cut 1 base from V and 5 bases from J, with 14 bases between. The CDR3 sequence: CASSLDRTGRTEAFF. The CDR3 DNA is TGTGCCAGCAGCTTAGACAGGACCGGGAGGACTGAAGCTTTCTTT.

This clonotype turned up a few times. The chain recombines TRBV7-2 with TRBJ1-2; D gene ambiguous. In germline, CDR1 is SGHTA, CDR2 FQGNSA. V was cut by 1 base and J by 8 bases, with 14 bases left in between. CDR3 length equals 14 residues. CDR3 in amino acids: CASSLESPEGGYTF. The CDR3 DNA is TGTGCCAGCAGCTTAGAATCTCCGGAGGGAGGCTACACCTTC.

The V call is TRBV12-3 or TRBV12-4, the J call TRBJ2-1, with D maybe TRBD2 (6 bases). V lost 5 bases and J 3 bases, leaving 17 bases between the germline ends. The CDR3 loop spans 16 amino acids. The DNA for the CDR3 is TGTGCCAGCAGTCCCCTGGACTATTTGGGCTACAATGAGCAGTTCTTC. It encodes CASSPLDYLGYNEQFF.

This clonotype was seen only a few times. The chain uses TRBV27 and TRBJ2-2; D may be TRBD1 (6 bases). CDR1 is MNHEY and CDR2 is SMNVEV in the germline V gene (reference sequence). V lost 3 bases and J 4 bases, leaving 15 bases between the germline ends. The CDR3 loop spans 16 amino acids. The CDR3 bases are TGTGCCAGCAGTTTTCAACAGGGAGTTCGCACCGGGGAGCTGTTTTTT. Protein: CASSFQQGVRTGELFF.

This sequence joins TRBV29-1 and TRBJ1-6; D is unclear. Germline CDR1 and CDR2: SQVTM and ANQGSEA. V was pared by 1 base and J by 3 bases, with 13 bases between. CDR3 size: 16 residues. The CDR3 is CSVEVGGLLYNSPLHF. The CDR3 region has the DNA TGCAGCGTTGAAGTAGGAGGGCTCCTCTATAATTCACCCCTCCACTTT.

This chain links TRBV20-1 with TRBJ1-2; TRBD1 might be the D (5 bases). Per the germline V gene, CDR1 is DFQATT and CDR2 is SNEGSKA (reference sequence). CDR3 length: 14 amino acids. The V and J ends lost 5 bases and 7 bases respectively, with 20 bases between them. This chain's CDR3 is CSAPHREGVSGYTF. DNA of the CDR3: TGCAGTGCTCCCCATCGGGAAGGGGTTAGTGGCTACACCTTC.

J is TRBJ1-1 and V is TRBV7-3; 11 bases line up with TRBD1. The CDR3 loop spans 14 amino acids. Trimming cost V 4 bases and J 5 bases; bases outside gene matches: 3. Germline V gene sequence: CDR1 SGHTA, CDR2 FQGTGA. The CDR3 DNA follows: TGTGCCAGCAGCTCGGACAGGGGGCGAACTGAAGCTTTCTTT. Protein product: CASSSDRGRTEAFF. Supplemented by reference TRBV7-3 and TRBJ1-1, the full variable domain reads GAGVSQTPSNKVTEKGKYVELRCDPISGHTALYWYRQSLGQGPEFLIYFQGTGAADDSGLPNDRFFAVRPEGSVSTLKIQRTERGDSAVYLCASSSDRGRTEAFFGQGTRLTVV.

The chain links TRBV5-1 to TRBJ2-3, with D perhaps TRBD2 (5 bases). V lost 0 bases, J lost 4 bases, and 12 bases lay in between. CDR3 size: 15 residues. The germline V gene has CDR1 SGHRS and CDR2 YFSETQ. The CDR3 nucleotides are TGCGCCAGCAGCTTGGGGGTGCCGGAGGCAGATACGCAGTATTTT. Translated, it gives CASSLGVPEADTQYF.

This chain joins TRBV7-3 and TRBJ2-3, with TRBD1 identical over 9 bases. This CDR3 spans 14 amino acids. From germline, CDR1 is SGHTA and CDR2 FQGTGA. The junction had 0 bases not matched to a gene; V was cut back by 1 base and J by 4 bases. The CDR3 is CASSLNRGPDTQYF. The CDR3 region has the DNA TGTGCCAGCAGCTTAAACAGGGGGCCAGATACGCAGTATTTT. Looking up the rest from reference TRBV7-3 and TRBJ2-3 gives the full variable domain: GAGVSQTPSNKVTEKGKYVELRCDPISGHTALYWYRQSLGQGPEFLIYFQGTGAADDSGLPNDRFFAVRPEGSVSTLKIQRTERGDSAVYLCASSLNRGPDTQYFGPGTRLTVL.

The V and J genes are TRBV5-4 and TRBJ2-1; 10 nucleotides match TRBD2. This CDR3 has 14 amino acids. V lost 1 base to trimming and J lost 9 bases; unmatched junction nucleotides: 4. Germline CDR1 SGHNT, CDR2 YYREEE (reference sequence). CDR3 nucleotide sequence: TGTGCCAGCAGCTTGCTAGCGGGGGAAGTTGAGCAGTTCTTC. This sequence encodes CASSLLAGEVEQFF.

The chain couples TRBV12-3 or TRBV12-4 to TRBJ2-2, with 11 positions matching TRBD1. The V and J ends lost 7 bases and 6 bases, in that order; junction bases with no gene match: 10. There are 16 residues in the CDR3. The CDR3 DNA reads TGTGCCAGCACCCCTGCCCGGGACAGGGGGTCCGGGGAGCTGTTTTTT. Amino acid sequence: CASTPARDRGSGELFF.

The V gene is TRBV15, the J gene TRBJ1-5, with D possibly TRBD1 on 6 matching bases. Per the germline V gene, CDR1 is LNHNV and CDR2 is YYDKDF (reference sequence). The CDR3 contains 13 residues. V shed 5 bases and J shed 6 bases, with 11 bases lying between them. CDR3 in amino acids: CATSPGEGQPQHF. The DNA of the CDR3 is TGTGCCACCAGCCCAGGGGAGGGTCAGCCCCAGCATTTT.

In this sample, this clonotype turned up many times. V and J are TRBV7-2 and TRBJ2-7; D uncertain. The CDR3 sequence is 16 residues long. Germline CDR1 is SGHTA and CDR2 is FQGNSA. Trimming took off 5 bases at V and 1 base at J, with 18 bases between the two ends. Written as DNA, the CDR3 is TGTGCCAGCAGCGTCTTAGACACCAGTAATTCCTACGAGCAGTACTTC. The encoded protein is CASSVLDTSNSYEQYF.

This clonotype was found a few times. The chain carries TRBV6-6 and TRBJ2-3; D is ambiguous. Germline V gene data show CDR1 as MNHNY and CDR2 as SVGAGI (reference sequence). The CDR3 is 15 residues long. The germline V and J ends were trimmed by 11 bases and 0 bases, with 18 bases remaining between them. DNA for the CDR3: TGTGCCGGTCACTCCGGCCCCTCAAGCACAGATACGCAGTATTTT. This encodes CAGHSGPSSTDTQYF.

This clonotype was seen many times. This chain's CDR3 is CASSLSGSLDNEQFF. The CDR3 nucleotides read TGTGCCAGCAGCTTAAGTGGGAGTTTGGACAATGAGCAGTTCTTC. This chain joins TRBV7-3 and TRBJ2-1, with a tentative D call TRBD2 (5 bases). Trimming removed 1 base at V and 5 bases at J, with 12 bases between. The CDR3 sequence is 15 residues long. The germline V gene encodes CDR1 SGHTA and CDR2 FQGTGA.

This clonotype has only one observation. V usage is TRBV7-2 and J usage is TRBJ2-3, with D possibly TRBD1 on 5 matching bases. This CDR3 spans 13 amino acids. Between the trimmed V and J ends, which lost 5 bases and 5 bases, there was a span of 11 bases. The germline gives CDR1 SGHTA, CDR2 FQGNSA. The CDR3 spells CASSIRQRDTQYF. The CDR3 DNA reads TGTGCCAGCAGCATCCGACAGCGAGATACGCAGTATTTT.

Only one count was recorded for this clonotype. The genes are TRBV7-2 and TRBJ2-7, with D tentatively TRBD1 or TRBD2 (5 bases each). Trimming shortened V by 4 bases and J by 2 bases, and 18 bases separated the two germline ends. In germline, CDR1 is SGHTA, CDR2 FQGNSA. The CDR3 consists of 16 residues. In nucleotides, the CDR3 is TGTGCCAGCAGCTCAGGTCCGGGACCGAGGGCCTACGAGCAGTACTTC. As protein: CASSSGPGPRAYEQYF.

The chain has TRBV25-1 and TRBJ1-4; 8 bases are a match to TRBD1. J lost 8 bases, V lost 7 bases, and 9 bases had no gene match. Germline lookup yields CDR1 MGHDK and CDR2 SYGVNS. There are 14 residues in the CDR3. CDR3: CASTPQGAGEKLFF. As DNA, the CDR3 is TGTGCCAGCACTCCCCAGGGGGCGGGGGAAAAACTGTTTTTT.

This clonotype was seen only a few times. The rearrangement links TRBV12-3 or TRBV12-4 to TRBJ2-7, with D perhaps TRBD2 (6 bases). The CDR3 spans 14 residues. Between the trimmed V and J ends, which lost 6 bases and 0 bases, there was a span of 12 bases. The CDR3 loop reads CASRASAGSYEQYF. CDR3 bases: TGTGCCAGCAGAGCTAGCGCCGGCTCCTACGAGCAGTACTTC.

This rearrangement joins TRBV4-2 to TRBJ2-2; unclear D gene. CDR1 is LGHNA and CDR2 is YNFKEQ in the germline V gene. Trimming left V 2 bases short and J 6 bases short, with 7 bases between. CDR3 length equals 13 residues. The CDR3 DNA follows: TGTGCCAGCAGCCAAACAAAGGCCGGGGAGCTGTTTTTT. Protein sequence: CASSQTKAGELFF.

This chain uses TRBV7-2 with TRBJ2-4; 8 positions match TRBD1. The CDR3 is made up of 14 amino acids. CDR1 SGHTA and CDR2 FQGNSA come from the germline V gene. Trimming cost V 1 base and J 8 bases; bases outside gene matches: 4. CDR3 in DNA: TGTGCCAGCAGCTTAGGGACAGGGACGGACATTCAGTACTTC. It specifies CASSLGTGTDIQYF.

The V call is TRBV29-1, the J call TRBJ1-2; possibly TRBD1 for D (6 bases). Between the trimmed V and J ends, which lost 7 bases and 8 bases, there was a span of 20 bases. CDR3 length: 13 amino acids. Germline CDR1 reads SQVTM; CDR2 reads ANQGSEA. CDR3 sequence: CSAGVSGGRGYTF. For the CDR3, the DNA is TGCAGCGCCGGAGTTAGCGGGGGCAGAGGCTACACCTTC.

The CDR3 region has the DNA TGTGCCACCAGCAGAGGGGTAAGGGCATACAATGAGCAGTTCTTC. It yields the protein CATSRGVRAYNEQFF. This chain uses TRBV15 with TRBJ2-1; D is unclear. Germline-derived CDR1 and CDR2 are LNHNV and YYDKDF (reference sequence). CDR3 size: 15 residues. V gave up 1 base and J gave up 4 bases, with 11 bases separating them. Full variable domain (remainder filled in from reference TRBV15 and TRBJ2-1): DAMVIQNPRYQVTQFGKPVTLSCSQTLNHNVMYWYQQKSSQAPKLLFHYYDKDFNNEADTPDNFQSRRPNTSFCFLDIRSPGLGDTAMYLCATSRGVRAYNEQFFGPGTRLTVL.

This chain uses TRBV5-8 with TRBJ2-1, with a tentative D call TRBD2 (6 bases). Germline CDR1 reads SGHTS; CDR2 reads YDEGEE. The length of the CDR3 is 16 residues. V gave up 5 bases and J gave up 2 bases, with 17 bases separating them. CDR3: CASSLAVGAPYNEQFF. CDR3 coding DNA: TGTGCCAGCAGTTTAGCGGTCGGGGCCCCCTACAATGAGCAGTTCTTC.

This clonotype was picked up a small number of times. The chain carries TRBV5-5 and TRBJ2-3, with D maybe TRBD2 (6 bases). The CDR3 spans 13 residues. Germline V gene data show CDR1 as SGHKS and CDR2 as YYEKEE (reference sequence). The germline V and J ends were trimmed by 6 bases and 1 base, with 9 bases remaining between them. The chain's CDR3 is CASTKRGTDTQYF. The DNA of the CDR3 is TGTGCCAGCACGAAGCGGGGCACAGATACGCAGTATTTT.

This clonotype was counted between two and nine times. The chain combines TRBV7-9 with TRBJ2-5; 7 bases match TRBD2. The length of the CDR3 is 15 residues. Germline V gives CDR1 SEHNR, CDR2 FQNEAQ (reference sequence). V trimming: 4 bases; J trimming: 4 bases; junction bases outside the gene matches: 9. The CDR3 DNA follows: TGTGCCAGCAGCTCACCAGGCCTAGCGGCAGAGACCCAGTACTTC. Translation gives CASSSPGLAAETQYF.

The rearrangement uses TRBV3-1 and TRBJ1-1; unclear D gene. Germline CDR1 and CDR2: LGHDT and YNNKEL (reference sequence). The CDR3 covers 14 residues. V shed 1 base and J shed 3 bases, with 9 bases lying between them. CDR3 sequence: CASSQVGGDTEAFF. The CDR3 DNA follows: TGTGCCAGCAGCCAAGTGGGTGGGGACACTGAAGCTTTCTTT.

In its sample, this clonotype was seen a few times. The chain carries TRBV2 and TRBJ1-4; D uncertain. The length of the CDR3 is 15 residues. Germline CDR1 reads SNHLY; CDR2 reads FYNNEI. V lost 2 bases and J lost 7, with 14 bases in between. The CDR3 loop reads CASSELGLRSEKLFF. The CDR3 coding sequence is TGTGCCAGCAGTGAATTGGGCCTGCGGAGTGAAAAACTGTTTTTT.

The rearrangement joins TRBV18 to TRBJ2-1, with D perhaps TRBD1 or TRBD2 (5 bases each). This CDR3 comprises 15 residues. Germline V gene lookup returns CDR1 KGHSH and CDR2 LQKENI. Trimming removed 3 bases at V and 10 bases at J, with 19 bases between. CDR3 bases: TGTGCCAGCTCACCCGGGACCCTTCGGTCCTACGAGCAGTTCTTC. Its translation: CASSPGTLRSYEQFF.